The clone carrying this TCR beta chain has ten or more counts. Its antigen is undetermined. This record comes from a study of blood T cells in healthy people across ages. Germline CDR1 and CDR2: SEHNR and FQNEAQ (reference sequence). V dropped 3 bases and J dropped 5; count of bases not matched to a gene: 6. This CDR3 spans 16 amino acids. A second PCR, run for 7 to 11 cycles, used a sample-barcoded 5' primer plus a J-beta primer mix. CDR3-containing paired-end reads numbered at least 2.5 million in each sample. TCRdb called the 5' RACE reads again in MiXCR, with one record for every CDR3 protein. The repertoire consists of 700,000 or so distinct CDR3 sequences, with 40% to 45% occurring once and the leading ten covering about 32%. Notes on the study in general: Expanded clonotype changes were possibly confounded by unknown donor CMV status. A greater number of naive CD4+ cells and higher diversity distinguished long-lived donors from aged donors.

Donor samples were obtained from healthy Caucasian individuals from Russia, aged 6 to 90. This TCR derives from a man aged 80 or over in good health. This chain links TRBV7-9 with TRBJ2-2; 10 bases map to TRBD1. Sequenced material: blood. For the CDR3, the DNA is TGTGCCAGCAGCTTTGGACAGGGGGGAATAACCGGGGAGCTGTTTTTT. This translates into CASSFGQGGITGELFF.